This is a list of T cell receptor beta chains from one sample in a study of blood T cell repertoires in COVID-19. Sequencing was performed with immunoSEQ multiplex PCR; in TCRdb, only in-frame clones are kept and a portion is missing. The table has tens of thousands of clones, about nine tenths seen once. Sequenced: peripheral blood. The receptors here all came from a human donor with active COVID-19. The donor label of this sample is uncertain. Both conserved end residues are part of each CDR3. A D gene is named only where the DNA matches it firmly. Clone size is given for some rows only: seen once, a few or many times, or a class if the clone is expanded.

cdr3_length: 14; j_call: TRBJ2-5; clone_size: NA; d_call: TRBD1; v_call: TRBV5-4; cdr3_nt: TGTGCCAGCAGCTCGGACAGGGGGGGGGAGACCCAGTACTTC; cdr3_aa: CASSSDRGGETQYF
cdr3_length: 12; j_call: TRBJ2-3; clone_size: NA; d_call: NA; v_call: TRBV27; cdr3_nt: TGTGCCAGCAGTCCCCGGGGAGATACGCAGTATTTT; cdr3_aa: CASSPRGDTQYF
cdr3_length: 15; j_call: TRBJ2-3; clone_size: NA; d_call: TRBD2; v_call: TRBV30; cdr3_nt: TGTGCCCGGAGCTCTAGCGGGTATTACACAGATACGCAGTATTTT; cdr3_aa: CARSSSGYYTDTQYF
cdr3_length: 15; j_call: TRBJ2-1; clone_size: NA; d_call: NA; v_call: TRBV6-6; cdr3_nt: TGTGCCAGCACCGGCCGGAGGCAGTCGGACAATGAGCAGTTCTTC; cdr3_aa: CASTGRRQSDNEQFF
cdr3_length: 14; j_call: TRBJ1-1; clone_size: NA; d_call: NA; v_call: TRBV5-8; cdr3_nt: TGTGCCAGCAGCTTGTGGGGAGTCAACACTGAAGCTTTCTTT; cdr3_aa: CASSLWGVNTEAFF
cdr3_length: 13; j_call: TRBJ2-5; clone_size: NA; d_call: NA; v_call: TRBV2; cdr3_nt: TGTGCCAGCAGCGGGAGATCCCAAGAGACCCAGTACTTC; cdr3_aa: CASSGRSQETQYF
cdr3_length: 17; j_call: TRBJ1-5; clone_size: NA; d_call: NA; v_call: TRBV28; cdr3_nt: TGTGCCAGCAGTCCACTCGGCGGGGGCGGGAAAAATCAGCCCCAGCATTTT; cdr3_aa: CASSPLGGGGKNQPQHF
cdr3_length: 14; j_call: TRBJ2-7; clone_size: NA; d_call: NA; v_call: TRBV7-8; cdr3_nt: TGTGCCAGCAGCCAAGGGGGTCTGACTGTCGAGCAGTACTTC; cdr3_aa: CASSQGGLTVEQYF
cdr3_length: 14; j_call: TRBJ2-3; clone_size: NA; d_call: NA; v_call: TRBV10-2; cdr3_nt: TGCGCCAGCAGTGGTGAGGGAAATACCGATACGCAGTATTTT; cdr3_aa: CASSGEGNTDTQYF
cdr3_length: 15; j_call: TRBJ2-1; clone_size: NA; d_call: NA; v_call: TRBV9; cdr3_nt: TGTGCCAGCAGCGTAGAGGGGTTCGGATTGAATGAGCAGTTCTTC; cdr3_aa: CASSVEGFGLNEQFF
cdr3_length: 14; j_call: TRBJ2-5; clone_size: NA; d_call: TRBD2; v_call: TRBV7-8; cdr3_nt: TGTGCCAGCAGCTTAGGACTAGCCGGAGGGACCCAGTACTTC; cdr3_aa: CASSLGLAGGTQYF
cdr3_length: 13; j_call: TRBJ2-5; clone_size: NA; d_call: TRBD2; v_call: TRBV4-3; cdr3_nt: TGCGCCAGCAGCCCGAGGGAGGGAGAGACCCAGTACTTC; cdr3_aa: CASSPREGETQYF
cdr3_length: 12; j_call: TRBJ2-2; clone_size: NA; d_call: NA; v_call: TRBV6-5; cdr3_nt: TGTGCCAGCACTATAGGGGCCGGGGAGCTGTTTTTT; cdr3_aa: CASTIGAGELFF
cdr3_length: 12; j_call: TRBJ1-1; clone_size: NA; d_call: NA; v_call: TRBV10-3; cdr3_nt: TGTGCCGTTCAGGGCAGGAACACTGAAGCTTTCTTT; cdr3_aa: CAVQGRNTEAFF
cdr3_length: 15; j_call: TRBJ2-1; clone_size: NA; d_call: TRBD2; v_call: TRBV19; cdr3_nt: TGTGCCAGTACCCCCGGGACTAGCCGATCTTATGAGCAGTTCTTC; cdr3_aa: CASTPGTSRSYEQFF
cdr3_length: 15; j_call: TRBJ2-2; clone_size: NA; d_call: NA; v_call: TRBV24-1; cdr3_nt: TGTGCCACCAGTGTGTCGGGTGCGAACACCGGGGAGCTGTTTTTT; cdr3_aa: CATSVSGANTGELFF
cdr3_length: 15; j_call: TRBJ2-1; clone_size: NA; d_call: TRBD2; v_call: TRBV11-3; cdr3_nt: TGTGCCAGCAGCCGACTAGCGGGAGGGCCTGTGGAGCAGTTCTTC; cdr3_aa: CASSRLAGGPVEQFF
cdr3_length: 12; j_call: TRBJ2-2; clone_size: NA; d_call: NA; v_call: TRBV9; cdr3_nt: TGTGCCAGCAGCCAGAACACCGGGGAGCTGTTTTTT; cdr3_aa: CASSQNTGELFF
cdr3_length: 13; j_call: TRBJ2-7; clone_size: NA; d_call: NA; v_call: TRBV27; cdr3_nt: TGTGCCAGCAGCTTCGGGGAAACCTACGAGCAGTACTTC; cdr3_aa: CASSFGETYEQYF
cdr3_length: 16; j_call: TRBJ2-7; clone_size: NA; d_call: TRBD2; v_call: TRBV3-1/TRBV3-2; cdr3_nt: TGTGCCAGCAGCCAAGAGGCGGGAGGGCCAAGATACGAGCAGTACTTC; cdr3_aa: CASSQEAGGPRYEQYF
cdr3_length: 14; j_call: TRBJ2-3; clone_size: NA; d_call: NA; v_call: TRBV27; cdr3_nt: TGTGCCACCTCTAGGAGGGCCAGCACAGATACGCAGTATTTT; cdr3_aa: CATSRRASTDTQYF
cdr3_length: 14; j_call: TRBJ2-7; clone_size: NA; d_call: NA; v_call: TRBV9; cdr3_nt: TGTGCCAGCAGCGTAAGCGGGCTAGCCAGCGAGCAGTACTTC; cdr3_aa: CASSVSGLASEQYF
cdr3_length: 13; j_call: TRBJ1-1; clone_size: NA; d_call: NA; v_call: TRBV5-1; cdr3_nt: TGCGCCAGCAGCTTCTCAGGGGACACTGAAGCTTTCTTT; cdr3_aa: CASSFSGDTEAFF
cdr3_length: 14; j_call: TRBJ1-4; clone_size: NA; d_call: NA; v_call: TRBV2; cdr3_nt: TGTGCCAGCAGTGAAAGCCCGGGTAATGAAAAACTGTTTTTT; cdr3_aa: CASSESPGNEKLFF
cdr3_length: 15; j_call: TRBJ2-1; clone_size: NA; d_call: NA; v_call: TRBV11-2; cdr3_nt: TGTGCCAGCAGCTTTCGGACTATCTCCTACAATGAGCAGTTCTTC; cdr3_aa: CASSFRTISYNEQFF
cdr3_length: 14; j_call: TRBJ1-2; clone_size: NA; d_call: TRBD1; v_call: TRBV7-9; cdr3_nt: TGTGCCAGCAGCCCCCCGGGACAGGGTGACGGCTACACCTTC; cdr3_aa: CASSPPGQGDGYTF
cdr3_length: 13; j_call: TRBJ1-5; clone_size: once; d_call: TRBD1; v_call: TRBV28; cdr3_nt: TGTGCCTGCGCAGGGGGCGAGGTGTGGCCCCAGCATTTT; cdr3_aa: CACAGGEVWPQHF
cdr3_length: 14; j_call: TRBJ2-1; clone_size: medium-sized; d_call: NA; v_call: TRBV10-1; cdr3_nt: TGCGCCAGCAGTGAGCGGGAGTCCTACAATGAGCAGTTCTTC; cdr3_aa: CASSERESYNEQFF
cdr3_length: 17; j_call: TRBJ2-7; clone_size: NA; d_call: TRBD2; v_call: TRBV5-6; cdr3_nt: TGTGCCAGCAGCTTGGGGGGTCTAGGTAGCGGGAGCTACGAGCAGTACTTC; cdr3_aa: CASSLGGLGSGSYEQYF
cdr3_length: 17; j_call: TRBJ1-2; clone_size: NA; d_call: TRBD1; v_call: TRBV5-4; cdr3_nt: TGTGCCAGCAGCTTGGGACAGGGGGGGAGTTTACGGGGTGGCTACACCTTC; cdr3_aa: CASSLGQGGSLRGGYTF
cdr3_length: 12; j_call: TRBJ1-3; clone_size: NA; d_call: NA; v_call: TRBV19; cdr3_nt: TGTGCCAGTAGTTATTCGCGTGACACCATATATTTT; cdr3_aa: CASSYSRDTIYF
cdr3_length: 13; j_call: TRBJ1-5; clone_size: NA; d_call: NA; v_call: TRBV28; cdr3_nt: TGTGCCAGCACCAGGGATAGCAATCAGCCCCAGCATTTT; cdr3_aa: CASTRDSNQPQHF
cdr3_length: 11; j_call: TRBJ2-1; clone_size: NA; d_call: NA; v_call: TRBV9; cdr3_nt: TGTGCCAGCAGCGTAGGCTACCAGCAGTTCTTC; cdr3_aa: CASSVGYQQFF
cdr3_length: 17; j_call: TRBJ1-4; clone_size: NA; d_call: NA; v_call: TRBV5-1; cdr3_nt: TGCGCCAGCAGCTTGGGCGGACAGCCTGCAACTAATGAAAAACTGTTTTTT; cdr3_aa: CASSLGGQPATNEKLFF
cdr3_length: 13; j_call: TRBJ2-1; clone_size: NA; d_call: TRBD1; v_call: TRBV29-1; cdr3_nt: TGCAGCGCGACAGGGCTAAACTACAATGAGCAGTTCTTC; cdr3_aa: CSATGLNYNEQFF
cdr3_length: 13; j_call: TRBJ2-7; clone_size: NA; d_call: TRBD1; v_call: TRBV29-1; cdr3_nt: TGCAGCGTCCGACAGGGGGCATCCTACGAGCAGTACTTC; cdr3_aa: CSVRQGASYEQYF
cdr3_length: 16; j_call: TRBJ2-3; clone_size: NA; d_call: NA; v_call: TRBV15; cdr3_nt: TGTGCCACCAGCAGAGTTGCGGAACCGAGCACAGATACGCAGTATTTT; cdr3_aa: CATSRVAEPSTDTQYF
cdr3_length: 15; j_call: TRBJ2-5; clone_size: NA; d_call: TRBD1; v_call: TRBV11-2; cdr3_nt: TGTGCCAGCAGCTTAGAACAGGGGGCAGGGGAGACCCAGTACTTC; cdr3_aa: CASSLEQGAGETQYF
cdr3_length: 15; j_call: TRBJ2-1; clone_size: NA; d_call: NA; v_call: TRBV6-5; cdr3_nt: TGTGCCAGCAGTTACGAGGGAAGCTCCTACAATGAGCAGTTCTTC; cdr3_aa: CASSYEGSSYNEQFF
cdr3_length: 15; j_call: TRBJ1-4; clone_size: NA; d_call: NA; v_call: TRBV9; cdr3_nt: TGTGCCAGCAGCGTAGAGGCGGGAACTAATGAAAAACTGTTTTTT; cdr3_aa: CASSVEAGTNEKLFF
cdr3_length: 16; j_call: TRBJ2-1; clone_size: NA; d_call: NA; v_call: TRBV19; cdr3_nt: TGTGCCAGTACCCCGCGGGGTGGCGGGCTCTACAATGAGCAGTTCTTC; cdr3_aa: CASTPRGGGLYNEQFF
cdr3_length: 13; j_call: TRBJ2-1; clone_size: NA; d_call: NA; v_call: TRBV12-3/TRBV12-4; cdr3_nt: TGTGCCAGCAGCCAAAGGCGGTACAATGAGCAGTTCTTC; cdr3_aa: CASSQRRYNEQFF
cdr3_length: 17; j_call: TRBJ1-2; clone_size: NA; d_call: NA; v_call: TRBV6-2/TRBV6-3; cdr3_nt: TGTGCCAGCAGTTACTCGATTAGTCCGACAGGTGACTATGGCTACACCTTC; cdr3_aa: CASSYSISPTGDYGYTF
cdr3_length: 13; j_call: TRBJ2-2; clone_size: NA; d_call: NA; v_call: TRBV12-3/TRBV12-4; cdr3_nt: TGTGCCAGCAGTTCCGTACGCGCCGGGGAGCTGTTTTTT; cdr3_aa: CASSSVRAGELFF
cdr3_length: 14; j_call: TRBJ2-7; clone_size: NA; d_call: TRBD1; v_call: TRBV19; cdr3_nt: TGTGCCAGTAGTACGGGACAGGGAGCCTACGAGCAGTACTTC; cdr3_aa: CASSTGQGAYEQYF
cdr3_length: 16; j_call: TRBJ1-3; clone_size: NA; d_call: NA; v_call: TRBV20-1; cdr3_nt: TGCAGTGCTAGTAGGAGCCCCCGCTACTCTGGAAACACCATATATTTT; cdr3_aa: CSASRSPRYSGNTIYF
cdr3_length: 14; j_call: TRBJ2-5; clone_size: NA; d_call: TRBD1; v_call: TRBV25-1; cdr3_nt: TGTGCCAGCAGCGCGACAGGGGGAGGGGGGACCCAGTACTTC; cdr3_aa: CASSATGGGGTQYF